Below are 19 T cell receptor beta chains sequenced from a single sample in a study of blood T cell repertoires in COVID-19. Produced via immunoSEQ multiplex PCR; TCRdb's table is partial and in-frame only. The sample lists over 250,000 clones, approximately 89% seen once, with approximately 5.3% in the top ten. The sequenced sample was PBMCs or T cells enriched from blood (not recorded which). The receptors stem from a woman aged 30 to 39 who had recovered from COVID-19.

V gene TRBV5-6 combines with J gene TRBJ1-5; D remains unclear. In germline, CDR1 is SGHDT, CDR2 YYEEEE. Trimming stripped 2 bases from V and 3 bases from J, with 3 bases between. This CDR3 has 12 amino acids. This CDR3 reads CASSFLNQPQHF. For the CDR3, the DNA is TGTGCCAGCAGCTTCCTCAATCAGCCCCAGCATTTT.

The V and J genes are TRBV6-5 and TRBJ1-2; tentatively, D is TRBD1 (6 bases). The V gene lost 2 bases and the J gene lost 8 bases, with 15 bases spanning the gap. The germline V gene has CDR1 MNHEY and CDR2 SVGAGI. The CDR3 runs 14 residues. In DNA, the CDR3 is TGTGCCAGCAGTTACGCGGGGGGCGGCGGAGGCTACACCTTC. It specifies CASSYAGGGGGYTF.

The chain joins TRBV9 to TRBJ2-6, with D tentatively TRBD1 (5 bases). The CDR3 runs 17 residues. The germline V gene encodes CDR1 SGDLS and CDR2 YYNGEE. V lost 0 bases, J lost 0 bases, and 10 bases lay in between. CDR3 protein: CASSVAGQTSGANVLTF. CDR3 nucleotide sequence: TGTGCCAGCAGCGTAGCCGGACAAACCTCTGGGGCCAACGTCCTGACTTTC.

The rearrangement uses TRBV7-9 and TRBJ2-1; D is possibly TRBD2 (6 bases). The V end lost 5 bases, the J end lost 11 bases, and 10 bases lay between the germline ends. The CDR3 contains 11 residues. Germline lookup yields CDR1 SEHNR and CDR2 FQNEAQ (reference sequence). DNA for the CDR3: TGTGCCAGCAGCCCCGGGACTCAGCAGTTCTTC. Protein sequence: CASSPGTQQFF.

CDR3 in DNA: TGTGCCAGCAGCTCCCTGACTAGCGGGGGCGGAGATACGCAGTATTTT. Its protein product is CASSSLTSGGGDTQYF. This chain joins TRBV7-6 and TRBJ2-3; 12 bases align to TRBD2. CDR1 SGHVS and CDR2 FNYEAQ come from the germline V gene. The CDR3 is 16 residues long. V shed 4 bases and J 5 bases; nucleotides not matched to a gene: 7.

J is TRBJ1-3 and V is TRBV27, with a tentative D call TRBD1 (6 bases). The CDR3 sequence is 17 residues long. V was shortened by 2 bases and J by 1 base, with 15 bases between the two germline ends. Germline V gives CDR1 MNHEY, CDR2 SMNVEV (reference sequence). For the CDR3, the DNA is TGTGCCAGCAGTTTAAATTATCGGGGGGCTTCTGGAAACACCATATATTTT. This translates into CASSLNYRGASGNTIYF.

The V gene is TRBV10-1, the J gene TRBJ2-3, with D possibly being TRBD1 (5 bases). Deletions cut 6 bases from V and 3 bases from J, with 10 bases between. The germline CDR1 and CDR2 sequences are WNHNN and SYGVQD (reference sequence). This CDR3 contains 13 residues. The CDR3 loop reads CASRPQGTDTQYF. CDR3 DNA sequence: TGCGCCAGCAGACCCCAGGGAACAGATACGCAGTATTTT.

The table lists this clone with a count of one. V is TRBV9 and J is TRBJ1-2; TRBD1 agrees at 10 bases. Losses at the gene ends were 5 bases for V and 7 bases for J; bases not matched to a gene: 5. Germline CDR1 reads SGDLS; CDR2 reads YYNGEE. The CDR3 runs 13 residues. The CDR3 DNA reads as TGTGCCAGCAGGGATGACAGGGGGCCTGGCTACACCTTC. Protein sequence: CASRDDRGPGYTF. Based on the CDR3 plus reference TRBV9 and TRBJ1-2, the full variable domain is DSGVTQTPKHLITATGQRVTLRCSPRSGDLSVYWYQQSLDQGLQFLIQYYNGEERAKGNILERFSAQQFPDLHSELNLSSLELGDSALYFCASRDDRGPGYTFGSGTRLTVV.

The rearrangement joins TRBV27 to TRBJ1-6, with 11 bases fitting TRBD1. In germline, CDR1 is MNHEY, CDR2 SMNVEV (reference sequence). The V segment lost 6 bases and the J segment 14 bases; nucleotides outside the gene matches: 9. CDR3 length: 14 amino acids. CDR3 bases: TGTGCCAGCAGCCCGACGGGACAGGGGGGGGCCCTCCACTTT. Translation: CASSPTGQGGALHF.

V and J are TRBV9 and TRBJ2-5; the match to TRBD2 covers 9 bases. V lost 3 bases, J lost 4 bases, and 7 bases stayed unmatched. Germline V gives CDR1 SGDLS, CDR2 YYNGEE. CDR3 length equals 15 residues. The chain's CDR3 is CASSESSGDLETQYF. In nucleotides, the CDR3 is TGTGCCAGCAGCGAGTCTAGCGGGGACCTAGAGACCCAGTACTTC.

The chain has TRBV27 and TRBJ1-1; TRBD1 might be the D (5 bases). The CDR3 sequence is 15 residues long. CDR1 MNHEY and CDR2 SMNVEV come from the germline V gene (reference sequence). V was shortened by 3 bases and J by 0 bases, with 11 bases between the two germline ends. The CDR3 spells CASSFAREMNTEAFF. Here the CDR3 DNA reads TGTGCCAGCAGTTTTGCCAGGGAAATGAACACTGAAGCTTTCTTT.

The chain recombines TRBV29-1 with TRBJ1-4, with TRBD1 identical over 7 bases. CDR3 length: 13 residues. CDR1 and CDR2 from the germline V gene are SQVTM and ANQGSEA. Trimming removed 7 bases from V and 2 bases from J; junction bases left unmatched: 4. CDR3 nucleotide sequence: TGCAGCGCTGGGGGACAGACTAATGAAAAACTGTTTTTT. Amino acid sequence: CSAGGQTNEKLFF. The full variable domain, its missing parts supplied by reference TRBV29-1 and TRBJ1-4, is SAVISQKPSRDICQRGTSLTIQCQVDSQVTMMFWYRQQPGQSLTLIATANQGSEATYESGFVIDKFPISRPNLTFSTLTVSNMSPEDSSIYLCSAGGQTNEKLFFGSGTQLSVL.

The chain combines TRBV15 with TRBJ1-1, with 12 nucleotides matching TRBD1. This CDR3 region has 15 residues. The V gene's germline CDR1 is LNHNV and CDR2 YYDKDF (reference sequence). The J segment lost 4 bases and the V segment lost 1 base, leaving 1 base of the junction unmatched. CDR3 protein: CATSRGGQGATEAFF. For the CDR3, the DNA is TGTGCCACCAGCAGAGGGGGACAGGGGGCCACTGAAGCTTTCTTT.

In its sample, this clone was seen once. The chain has TRBV3-1 (or the pseudogene TRBV3-2) and TRBJ2-3, with 11 bases lining up with TRBD2. CDR3 length: 19 residues. CDR1 LGHDT and CDR2 YNNKEL come from the germline V gene (reference sequence). Unmatched junction bases numbered 15, after V lost 5 bases and J lost 2 bases. The CDR3 loop reads CASSLNLAGGVTDTDTQYF. As DNA, the CDR3 is TGTGCCAGCAGCTTAAATCTAGCGGGGGGCGTTACCGACACAGATACGCAGTATTTT.

The chain links TRBV3-1 (or the pseudogene TRBV3-2) to TRBJ1-1; TRBD1 is a possible D gene (6 bases). With 4 bases removed from V and 12 bases from J, the gap between germline ends came to 15 bases. The germline V gene has CDR1 LGHDT and CDR2 YNNKEL (reference sequence). The CDR3 is 12 amino acids. The DNA of the CDR3 is TGTGCCAGCAGCCTACCCGAAAGGGGGACTTTCTTT. Encoded protein: CASSLPERGTFF.

This chain joins TRBV19 and TRBJ2-7; the match to TRBD1 covers 11 bases. The ends lost 5 bases at V and 7 bases at J; junction bases unmatched: 10. The CDR3 covers 15 residues. Germline V gives CDR1 LNHDA, CDR2 SQIVND (reference sequence). CDR3 DNA: TGTGCCAGTAGTTCAGTCGGGACAGGGGGTGAGGAGCAGTACTTC. Its translation: CASSSVGTGGEEQYF.

This clone was found many times. The V call is TRBV4-2, the J call TRBJ1-6; TRBD1 aligns across 7 bases. Per the germline V gene, CDR1 is LGHNA and CDR2 is YNFKEQ. The junction had 6 bases not matched to a gene; V was cut back by 7 bases and J by 9 bases. This CDR3 has 13 amino acids. The CDR3 DNA is TGTGCCAGCAATGACAGGGAAGCTTCACCCCTCCACTTT. This encodes CASNDREASPLHF.

The chain joins TRBV3-1 (or the pseudogene TRBV3-2) to TRBJ2-1, with 9 bases aligning to TRBD2. This CDR3 comprises 16 residues. Germline lookup yields CDR1 LGHDT and CDR2 YNNKEL (reference sequence). Trimming removed 1 base from V and 7 bases from J; junction bases left unmatched: 8. CDR3 in amino acids: CASSQVGGGAMNEQFF. The CDR3 coding sequence is TGTGCCAGCAGCCAAGTAGGCGGGGGGGCCATGAATGAGCAGTTCTTC.

V usage is TRBV5-1 and J usage is TRBJ2-7; 9 bases are shared with TRBD1. J was trimmed by 6 bases and V by 4 bases; bases with no gene match: 11. This CDR3 comprises 15 residues. The germline gives CDR1 SGHRS, CDR2 YFSETQ. CDR3 nucleotides: TGCGCCAGCAGCCTCCCCGGGACAGGGATATCCGAGCAGTACTTC. Amino acids: CASSLPGTGISEQYF.